This entry features one TCR beta chain sequence. Its cognate antigen is unknown. Genomic DNA acted as the template from which TCR beta VDJ combination and CDR3 sequence profiling were carried out. A single record per CDR3 protein comes from TCRdb applying MiXCR to the reads. The sample yields roughly 120,000 distinct CDR3 sequences, under 60% seen once. The sample originates from a study of CD8+CD57+ T cells in acquired aplastic anemia. Looking at the study overall: Sorted CD4+ and CD8+ cells gave an average of approximately 3 ug of DNA.

All sequencing subjects had displayed CD8+CD57+ cell expansion on flow cytometry. Severe acquired aplastic anemia affected all patients. Therapy had not been given to patients before blood sampling. General observations from the study: Researchers report that twenty-nine CD8+ CDR3 sequences appeared in both patients and controls.

This sequence was found in a human donor with aplastic anemia. Sequences were obtained from sorted CD4+, CD8+, or CD8+CD57+ T cells (not recorded which) from PBMCs.

The CDR3 loop is CASSESLRGTTNTGELFF. The DNA of the CDR3 is TGTGCCAGCAGTGAATCGTTGAGGGGGACAACGAACACCGGGGAGCTGTTTTTT. The rearrangement uses TRBV2 and TRBJ2-2, with a possible D match to TRBD1 (6 bases). V lost 2 bases to trimming and J lost 0 bases, with 16 bases between them. There are 18 residues in the CDR3. CDR1 SNHLY and CDR2 FYNNEI come from the germline V gene.